Shown below are 29 T cell receptor beta chains from a single sample sequenced in a study of blood T cells in healthy people across ages. PCR was performed a second time for roughly 7 to 12 cycles using a sample-barcoded 5' primer and a J-beta primer mix. TCRdb ran MiXCR on the 5' RACE reads and lists one entry per CDR3 protein. The sample carries 1.4 million to 1.5 million distinct CDR3 sequences, 40% to 50% recorded once. Material: blood. These receptors came from a woman aged 18 to 35 in good health.

At least ten counts were recorded for this clonotype. The rearrangement links TRBV2 to TRBJ2-3; D might be TRBD2 (6 bases). The CDR3 runs 11 residues. The germline V gene has CDR1 SNHLY and CDR2 FYNNEI. V shed 8 bases and J shed 6 bases, with 9 bases lying between them. Written as DNA, the CDR3 is TGTGCCAGCCGGGCGGGGGATACGCAGTATTTT. This gives the protein CASRAGDTQYF.

This clonotype was detected a few times. V gene TRBV28 combines with J gene TRBJ2-1; 9 positions agree with TRBD1. The trim removed 7 bases at V and 7 bases at J, leaving 14 bases unmatched. The germline V gene encodes CDR1 MDHEN and CDR2 SYDVKM. The CDR3 extends over 16 amino acids. The CDR3 coding sequence is TGTGCCAGCACCACAGGGGGCGCAAAAGGAAGGAATGAGCAGTTCTTC. Amino acids: CASTTGGAKGRNEQFF.

This clonotype has only a few counts. In nucleotides, the CDR3 is TGTGCCACCAGGGGGCTAGCGGGATTGAACTACAATGAGCAGTTCTTC. This translates into CATRGLAGLNYNEQFF. This chain connects TRBV27 to TRBJ2-1, with D perhaps TRBD2 (9 bases). The CDR3 loop spans 16 amino acids. V was shortened by 10 bases and J by 3 bases, with 22 bases between the two germline ends. Per the germline V gene, CDR1 is MNHEY and CDR2 is SMNVEV (reference sequence).

This clonotype was seen a handful of times. The chain joins TRBV29-1 to TRBJ2-1; TRBD1 is a possible D gene (6 bases). This CDR3 spans 14 amino acids. Trimming stripped 0 bases from V and 5 bases from J, with 11 bases between. Germline-derived CDR1 and CDR2 are SQVTM and ANQGSEA. Written as DNA, the CDR3 is TGCAGCGTTGAAGACAGGGGAAAGAACAATGAGCAGTTCTTC. Its protein product is CSVEDRGKNNEQFF.

In its sample, this clonotype was seen a few times. This chain uses TRBV20-1 with TRBJ2-1, with TRBD2 matching 8 bases. V was clipped by 3 bases and J by 4 bases; unmatched bases: 11. The length of the CDR3 is 16 residues. Germline CDR1 and CDR2: DFQATT and SNEGSKA (reference sequence). The CDR3 here is CSASTSGRPTYNEQFF. The CDR3 DNA follows: TGCAGTGCTAGTACTAGCGGCCGTCCTACATACAATGAGCAGTTCTTC.

This clonotype has more than one count but fewer than ten. This rearrangement joins TRBV5-1 to TRBJ2-4; D gene unclear. Germline-derived CDR1 and CDR2 are SGHRS and YFSETQ. Trimming removed 4 bases from V and 0 bases from J, with 8 bases in between. CDR3 size: 14 residues. This chain's CDR3 is CASSRTLAKNIQYF. The CDR3, as DNA: TGCGCCAGCAGCCGAACGCTAGCCAAAAACATTCAGTACTTC.

This clonotype was recorded a few times. The chain carries TRBV29-1 and TRBJ2-2; TRBD2 agrees at 8 bases. Germline V gene data show CDR1 as SQVTM and CDR2 as ANQGSEA. CDR3 length: 14 amino acids. V was pared by 5 bases and J by 0 bases, with 2 bases of the junction left unmatched. CDR3 protein: CSVTSGTNTGELFF. The CDR3 bases are TGCAGCGTTACTAGCGGCACGAACACCGGGGAGCTGTTTTTT.

The chain has TRBV12-3 or TRBV12-4 and TRBJ2-7; D is unresolved. Trimming left V 6 bases short and J 1 base short, with 16 bases between. The CDR3 extends over 15 amino acids. The CDR3 nucleotides read TGTGCCAGCAGCCAGGACGGAGCAGCTTCCTACGAGCAGTACTTC. Its translation is CASSQDGAASYEQYF.

This clonotype came up many times. The rearrangement links TRBV9 to TRBJ1-1; D is possibly TRBD1 (5 bases). This CDR3 has 13 amino acids. The V gene lost 3 bases and the J gene lost 1 base, with 7 bases spanning the gap. Germline-derived CDR1 and CDR2 are SGDLS and YYNGEE. The CDR3 reads CASSATGNTEAFF. The CDR3 DNA follows: TGTGCCAGCAGCGCAACAGGGAACACTGAAGCTTTCTTT.

This clonotype was found a few times. V is TRBV7-3 and J is TRBJ1-2; weak D call: TRBD1 (5 bases). Trimming pared 6 bases from V and 4 bases from J, leaving 15 bases between. The CDR3 has 14 residues. The germline gives CDR1 SGHTA, CDR2 FQGTGA. The CDR3: CASRPTDSTYGYTF. CDR3 bases: TGTGCCAGCAGGCCAACCGACAGCACCTATGGCTACACCTTC. The full variable domain, with the rest looked up from reference TRBV7-3 and TRBJ1-2, is GAGVSQTPSNKVTEKGKYVELRCDPISGHTALYWYRQSLGQGPEFLIYFQGTGAADDSGLPNDRFFAVRPEGSVSTLKIQRTERGDSAVYLCASRPTDSTYGYTFGSGTRLTVV.

In the case of this clonotype: Just one base apart from a much larger clone, this may be a read error. V gene TRBV28 combines with J gene TRBJ1-2; D remains unclear. This CDR3 spans 10 amino acids. Germline lookup yields CDR1 MDHEN and CDR2 SYDVKM. The CDR3 here is CAGSGGGYTF. The CDR3 nucleotides are TGTGCCGGCAGCGGAGGTGGCTACACCTTC.

This chain connects TRBV9 to TRBJ1-1, with 7 bases fitting TRBD1. Germline CDR1 is SGDLS and CDR2 is YYNGEE. The CDR3 totals 13 residues. Germline trimming cut 4 bases from V and 6 bases from J; bases unmatched to any gene: 6. CDR3 sequence (DNA): TGTGCCAGCAGCCCCAGGGGGGTACCTGAAGCTTTCTTT. It yields the protein CASSPRGVPEAFF.

This rearrangement joins TRBV7-9 to TRBJ2-1; D perhaps matches TRBD1 (5 bases). Germline values: CDR1 SEHNR, CDR2 FQNEAQ (reference sequence). Between the trimmed V and J ends, which lost 7 bases and 10 bases, there was a span of 11 bases. The CDR3 is 11 amino acids. The CDR3: CASTIGVEQFF. The CDR3 region has the DNA TGTGCCAGCACCATAGGGGTAGAGCAGTTCTTC. The full variable domain, with the rest looked up from reference TRBV7-9 and TRBJ2-1, is DTGVSQNPRHKITKRGQNVTFRCDPISEHNRLYWYRQTLGQGPEFLTYFQNEAQLEKSRLLSDRFSAERPKGSFSTLEIQRTEQGDSAMYLCASTIGVEQFFGPGTRLTVL.

DNA of the CDR3: TGCGCCAGCAGCTTTCCTAGCAGACAAGAGACCCAGTACTTC. The encoded protein is CASSFPSRQETQYF. The chain employs TRBV5-1 and TRBJ2-5; D may be TRBD2 (5 bases). Trimming shortened V by 2 bases and J by 2 bases, and 10 bases separated the two germline ends. There are 14 residues in the CDR3. The germline CDR1 and CDR2 sequences are SGHRS and YFSETQ.

This clonotype showed up just a few times. The J gene is TRBJ1-6, the V gene TRBV10-3, with unresolved D. The CDR3 covers 17 residues. Germline V gene sequence: CDR1 ENHRY, CDR2 SYGVKD. Trimming pared 3 bases from V and 13 bases from J, leaving 25 bases between. CDR3 loop: CAISDTPGGQAGGPLHF. The CDR3 bases are TGTGCCATCAGTGACACTCCCGGTGGGCAGGCGGGAGGGCCCCTCCACTTT.

Regarding this clonotype: A much larger clone differs from this one at a single base, so this may be a read error. The V and J genes are TRBV10-3 and TRBJ2-3; either TRBD1 or TRBD2 may supply D (6 bases each). This CDR3 contains 14 residues. CDR1 and CDR2 (germline): ENHRY, SYGVKD. The CDR3 sequence is CAISPKGEADAQYF. CDR3 DNA: TGTGCCATCAGTCCCAAGGGGGAGGCAGATGCGCAGTATTTT.

The chain's CDR3 is CASSLVPAGTQETQYF. The CDR3 nucleotides read TGCGCCAGCAGCTTGGTTCCAGCGGGGACACAAGAGACCCAGTACTTC. This chain joins TRBV5-1 and TRBJ2-5, with a weak D call TRBD2 (7 bases). The CDR3 extends over 16 amino acids. V shed 0 bases and J shed 2 bases, with 14 bases lying between them. Germline V gene data show CDR1 as SGHRS and CDR2 as YFSETQ.

The chain has TRBV24-1 and TRBJ2-5, with TRBD2 matching over 14 bases. The V gene's germline CDR1 is KGHDR and CDR2 SFDVKD. The CDR3 has 19 residues. After removal of 3 bases from V and 5 bases from J, the junction contained 13 bases not matched to a gene. The chain's CDR3 is CATSDKDPGLAGEGETQYF. CDR3 nucleotide sequence: TGTGCCACCAGTGATAAGGATCCGGGACTAGCGGGAGAAGGGGAGACCCAGTACTTC.

The chain joins TRBV20-1 to TRBJ2-5; D gene ambiguous. CDR1 DFQATT and CDR2 SNEGSKA come from the germline V gene (reference sequence). The ends were cut back, 3 bases at V and 3 bases at J, with 8 bases in the middle. The CDR3 covers 12 residues. The CDR3 loop reads CSASTDKETQYF. For the CDR3, the DNA is TGCAGTGCTAGTACAGATAAAGAGACCCAGTACTTC.

This clonotype was found a few times. CDR3 DNA sequence: TGTGCCAGCGTCATTGGGTCAGGGAGCAATCAGCCCCAGCATTTT. As protein: CASVIGSGSNQPQHF. J is TRBJ1-5 and V is TRBV12-3 or TRBV12-4, with a weak D call TRBD1 (5 bases). The CDR3 is made up of 15 amino acids. The ends were cut back, 8 bases at V and 1 base at J, with 15 bases in the middle.

This clonotype was counted between two and nine times. The J gene is TRBJ1-2, the V gene TRBV5-6; D might be TRBD1 (6 bases). In germline, CDR1 is SGHDT, CDR2 YYEEEE. There are 15 residues in the CDR3. V was clipped by 0 bases and J by 4 bases, with 13 bases between them. The CDR3 is CASSLALGGGYGYTF. CDR3 bases: TGTGCCAGCAGCTTGGCCTTAGGGGGGGGCTATGGCTACACCTTC.

This chain connects TRBV28 to TRBJ2-7; TRBD1 or TRBD2 may be the D gene (5 bases each). Germline values: CDR1 MDHEN, CDR2 SYDVKM. The CDR3 is made up of 13 amino acids. Trimming removed 10 bases from V and 3 bases from J, with 16 bases in between. The CDR3 reads CATERGRSYEQYF. As DNA, the CDR3 is TGTGCCACCGAACGGGGACGCAGCTACGAGCAGTACTTC.

The rearrangement uses TRBV3-1 and TRBJ1-6, with D maybe TRBD1 (6 bases). V was cut by 4 bases and J by 7 bases, with 14 bases left in between. In germline, CDR1 is LGHDT, CDR2 YNNKEL (reference sequence). This CDR3 has 15 residues. CDR3: CASSPGHQTNSPLHF. In DNA form, the CDR3 reads TGTGCCAGCAGCCCGGGACACCAGACGAATTCACCCCTCCACTTT.

This clonotype was observed a few times. V usage is TRBV6-1 and J usage is TRBJ2-7; 9 bases line up with TRBD1. The CDR3 sequence is 14 residues long. The junction had 11 bases not matched to a gene; V was cut back by 11 bases and J by 3 bases. Germline values: CDR1 MNHNS, CDR2 SASEGT. This CDR3 reads CAGGQGNSFYEQYF. CDR3 nucleotides: TGTGCCGGGGGACAGGGCAACTCTTTCTACGAGCAGTACTTC.

The CDR3 here is CASSLKHQGEGYTF. The DNA of the CDR3 is TGTGCCAGCAGCTTAAAGCACCAAGGGGAGGGCTACACCTTC. The genes are TRBV7-9 and TRBJ1-2, with a weak D call TRBD1 (5 bases). V was trimmed by 2 bases and J by 8 bases, leaving 15 bases between them. Germline V lookup: CDR1 SEHNR, CDR2 FQNEAQ (reference sequence). CDR3 size: 14 residues. Full variable domain (remainder filled in from reference TRBV7-9 and TRBJ1-2): DTGVSQNPRHKITKRGQNVTFRCDPISEHNRLYWYRQTLGQGPEFLTYFQNEAQLEKSRLLSDRFSAERPKGSFSTLEIQRTEQGDSAMYLCASSLKHQGEGYTFGSGTRLTVV.

This clonotype has more than one count but fewer than ten. This chain connects TRBV2 to TRBJ2-3; perhaps TRBD1 as D (6 bases). The V end lost 6 bases, the J end lost 9 bases, and 13 bases lay between the germline ends. CDR3 length equals 12 residues. Germline V gene data show CDR1 as SNHLY and CDR2 as FYNNEI. The DNA for the CDR3 is TGTGCCAGCAGGCTGGACAGCACAACGCAGTATTTT. Its protein is CASRLDSTTQYF.

The chain couples TRBV3-1 to TRBJ1-1, with a tentative D call TRBD1 (5 bases). V lost 1 base and J 3 bases, leaving 9 bases between the germline ends. The CDR3 consists of 14 residues. Per germline, CDR1 LGHDT and CDR2 YNNKEL (reference sequence). The CDR3 nucleotides read TGTGCCAGCAGCCAAGGTGGGGGGGACACTGAAGCTTTCTTT. Amino acids: CASSQGGGDTEAFF.

The V gene is TRBV18, the J gene TRBJ2-6, with D perhaps assigned TRBD1 or TRBD2 (6 bases each). Trimming cost V 6 bases and J 0 bases, with 15 bases left between them. The CDR3 runs 17 residues. Looked up from germline, CDR1 is KGHSH and CDR2 is LQKENI. The CDR3 sequence is CASSLGGPASGANVLTF. CDR3 nucleotide sequence: TGTGCCAGCTCCCTGGGGGGCCCAGCCTCTGGGGCCAACGTCCTGACTTTC.

The chain joins TRBV12-3 or TRBV12-4 to TRBJ2-1; D may correspond to TRBD1 or TRBD2 (6 bases each). Trimming took 3 bases from V and 7 from J, leaving 19 bases between them. The CDR3 covers 16 residues. The CDR3: CASSFSRGGPGNEQFF. CDR3 DNA: TGTGCCAGCAGTTTCTCCCGAGGGGGGCCGGGTAATGAGCAGTTCTTC.